The 11 T cell receptor beta chains in this list originate from one sample, sequenced in a study of T cells in narcolepsy. Clones were sequenced by immunoSEQ multiplex PCR, and TCRdb holds only the in-frame ones, with some missing. The sample records over 20,000 clones, 92% being singletons. The specimen was CD45RA- memory CD4+ T cells from PBMCs. The receptors derive from a human donor with narcolepsy.

This chain connects TRBV7-9 to TRBJ2-1, with TRBD2 identical over 7 bases. The CDR3 sequence is 16 residues long. CDR1 is SEHNR, CDR2 FQNEAQ, per germline (reference sequence). Trimming took 7 bases from V and 3 from J; bases not matched to a gene: 12. The DNA for the CDR3 is TGTGCCAGCACCCGAGATCAGCTAGCGGACTACAATGAGCAGTTCTTC. This sequence encodes CASTRDQLADYNEQFF.

In this sample, this clone turned up once. One end of the junction varies from germline; a read error may be responsible. The V and J genes are TRBV7-7 and TRBJ2-1; 12 bases are a match to TRBD2. Germline lookup yields CDR1 SSHAT and CDR2 FNYEAQ (reference sequence). The CDR3 totals 15 residues. In DNA, the CDR3 is TGTGCTAGCAGCCGACTAGCGGGAGAGCAAGATGAGCAGTTCTTC. It is translated as CASSRLAGEQDEQFF.

The chain employs TRBV4-3 and TRBJ2-2; no definite D call. V was shortened by 0 bases and J by 1 base, with 6 bases between the two germline ends. The CDR3 length is 15 residues. The V gene's germline CDR1 is LGHNA and CDR2 YSLEER. CDR3 DNA: TGCGCCAGCAGCCAAGAGCTGGTGAACACCGGGGAGCTGTTTTTT. It is translated as CASSQELVNTGELFF.

This clone was picked up a small number of times. The rearrangement uses TRBV5-8 and TRBJ1-2; D is perhaps TRBD1 (5 bases). Trimming left V 3 bases short and J 4 bases short, with 13 bases between. Germline CDR1 and CDR2: SGHTS and YDEGEE. There are 14 residues in the CDR3. The CDR3: CASSWGGGSYGYTF. As DNA, the CDR3 is TGTGCCAGCAGCTGGGGTGGGGGAAGCTATGGCTACACCTTC.

This clone was seen just once. J is TRBJ2-5 and V is TRBV4-3, with 9 bases matching TRBD2. This CDR3 is built from 16 residues. CDR1 and CDR2 (germline): LGHNA, YSLEER. J lost 1 base, V lost 4 bases, and 7 bases had no gene match. Here the CDR3 DNA reads TGCGCCAGCAGCCCCGGCGTAGCGGGAGTCCAAGAGACCCAGTACTTC. Translated, it gives CASSPGVAGVQETQYF.

The chain couples TRBV6-5 to TRBJ2-1; D gene ambiguous. Trimming removed 6 bases at V and 9 bases at J, with 15 bases between. The CDR3 sequence is 13 residues long. Germline V gives CDR1 MNHEY, CDR2 SVGAGI. The CDR3 nucleotides read TGTGCCAGCAGGCAGCCAAGAACGGGTGAGCAGTTCTTC. It is translated as CASRQPRTGEQFF.

The chain joins TRBV7-9 to TRBJ1-1; D is perhaps TRBD1 (6 bases). V was pared by 2 bases and J by 3 bases, with 13 bases between. The CDR3 has 15 amino acids. Germline V gives CDR1 SEHNR, CDR2 FQNEAQ (reference sequence). CDR3 protein: CASSLKSQGHTEAFF. Here the CDR3 DNA reads TGTGCCAGCAGCTTAAAATCCCAGGGGCACACTGAAGCTTTCTTT. The entire variable domain, with the rest obtained from reference TRBV7-9 and TRBJ1-1, is as follows: DTGVSQNPRHKITKRGQNVTFRCDPISEHNRLYWYRQTLGQGPEFLTYFQNEAQLEKSRLLSDRFSAERPKGSFSTLEIQRTEQGDSAMYLCASSLKSQGHTEAFFGQGTRLTVV.

The chain links TRBV9 to TRBJ2-2; 13 nucleotides agree with TRBD2. The CDR3 spans 17 residues. V was pared by 2 bases and J by 6 bases, with 7 bases of the junction left unmatched. Germline V CDR1 and CDR2: SGDLS, YYNGEE. CDR3 sequence: CASSVGLAGAKAGELFF. The CDR3 region has the DNA TGTGCCAGCAGCGTTGGACTAGCGGGAGCAAAGGCCGGGGAGCTGTTTTTT.

This sequence joins TRBV5-1 and TRBJ1-1, with TRBD1 matching 9 bases. This CDR3 is 15 amino acids long. The V gene end was trimmed by 5 bases and the J gene end by 4 bases; junction bases not matched to a gene: 9. CDR1 and CDR2 from the germline V gene are SGHRS and YFSETQ. Here the CDR3 DNA reads TGCGCCAGCAGACAGGGGGCTAGTTTTGGCACTGAAGCTTTCTTT. Encoded protein: CASRQGASFGTEAFF.

The V and J genes are TRBV30 and TRBJ2-2; weak D call: TRBD2 (5 bases). Trimming left V 0 bases short and J 5 bases short, with 10 bases between. The CDR3 loop spans 14 amino acids. Germline V gives CDR1 GTSNPN, CDR2 SVGIG (reference sequence). The CDR3 sequence is CAWSVRGPTGELFF. The CDR3 DNA sequence: TGTGCCTGGAGTGTACGAGGGCCTACCGGGGAGCTGTTTTTT.

The chain joins TRBV5-4 to TRBJ1-1; D is unresolved. CDR1 and CDR2 from the germline V gene are SGHNT and YYREEE (reference sequence). V lost 2 bases and J lost 0, with 11 bases in between. The length of the CDR3 is 15 residues. The DNA of the CDR3 is TGTGCCAGCAGCTTAAAACGCGGTCTGAACACTGAAGCTTTCTTT. Translated, it gives CASSLKRGLNTEAFF.